In this sample, the clone carrying this T cell receptor (beta chain) turned up a few times. Its antigen is undetermined. This sample is part of a study of T-cell reconstitution after alpha-beta-depleted transplantation in children. Study-wide findings and caveats: Fresh T-cell production supplied most of the T-cell counts and diversity seen one year after transplant. Roughly two months post-transplant, alpha-beta T cells reportedly originated from several hundred graft clones that had expanded.

Researchers prepared the TCRbeta library using unique molecular identifiers, the study reports. TCRdb re-analysed the PCR reads in MiXCR, keeping a single row per CDR3 protein. Here the sample spans some 830,000 distinct CDR3 sequences, 16% being singletons. The input for sequencing was PBMCs, mostly from graft donor cells, taken 360 days after TCRalphabeta/CD19-depleted stem cell transplant. The TCR was taken from a male patient aged 5 to 17 who had a stem cell transplant for acute lymphoblastic leukemia, so the T cells may come from the graft donor.

Written as DNA, the CDR3 is TGTGCCACCAGTGACCCCCGGCGTGATACAGGGCGCCAAGAGACCCAGTACTTC. This sequence encodes CATSDPRRDTGRQETQYF. The rearrangement uses TRBV24-1 and TRBJ2-5, with D possibly TRBD1 on 6 matching bases. CDR1 is KGHDR, CDR2 SFDVKD, per germline. The CDR3 spans 18 residues. V was pared by 4 bases and J by 1 base, with 21 bases between.